The 22 T cell receptor beta chains below all came from one sample that was sequenced in a study of cytomegalovirus exposure and HLA in healthy donors. Clones were read by immunoSEQ multiplex PCR, and TCRdb kept only the in-frame ones, dropping some. The repertoire has more than 110,000 clones, less than 95% of them found once; the top ten carry 1.5% to 2%. The sequenced sample was PBMCs. The receptors shown here come from a man between 18 and 35 years old in good health and CMV-seropositive.

The rearrangement links TRBV15 to TRBJ2-1; 7 nucleotides match TRBD1. Germline CDR1 reads LNHNV; CDR2 reads YYDKDF (reference sequence). J lost 8 bases, V lost 0 bases, and 4 bases had no gene match. This CDR3 spans 14 amino acids. This CDR3 reads CATSRDKGADEQFF. Written as DNA, the CDR3 is TGTGCCACCAGCAGAGATAAGGGGGCCGATGAGCAGTTCTTC.

This chain connects TRBV28 to TRBJ2-1, with 11 positions matching TRBD2. The CDR3 length is 14 residues. V was pared by 7 bases and J by 8 bases, with 7 bases of the junction left unmatched. CDR1 is MDHEN, CDR2 SYDVKM, per germline. In nucleotides, the CDR3 is TGTGCCAGCACCTTAGCGGGAGGGCCCCATGAGCAGTTCTTC. Translation: CASTLAGGPHEQFF.

The chain joins TRBV5-1 to TRBJ2-2; the D gene is possibly TRBD1 (6 bases). The V and J ends lost 7 bases and 7 bases respectively, with 8 bases between them. This CDR3 is built from 11 residues. The V gene's germline CDR1 is SGHRS and CDR2 YFSETQ. CDR3 protein: CASGGRGELFF. The CDR3 DNA is TGCGCCAGCGGGGGCCGCGGGGAGCTGTTTTTT.

V is TRBV6-6 and J is TRBJ1-5; TRBD1 aligns across 7 bases. The V gene's germline CDR1 is MNHNY and CDR2 SVGAGI (reference sequence). The V segment lost 3 bases and the J segment 3 bases; nucleotides outside the gene matches: 5. The CDR3 is 15 residues long. The CDR3 loop is CASSYRQGVNQPQHF. In DNA, the CDR3 is TGTGCCAGCAGTTATCGGCAGGGGGTCAATCAGCCCCAGCATTTT.

A note on this clone: The sample has other DNA sequences that encode this CDR3 too. V and J are TRBV27 and TRBJ2-3; weak D call: TRBD2 (6 bases). Trimming took off 7 bases at V and 4 bases at J, with 18 bases between the two ends. The CDR3 totals 15 residues. Germline V gene lookup returns CDR1 MNHEY and CDR2 SMNVEV (reference sequence). Here the CDR3 DNA reads TGTGCCAGCACCGAATTTAGCGGAGCCTCAGATACGCAGTATTTT. It encodes CASTEFSGASDTQYF.

The CDR3: CASSQPGQGLTEQYF. CDR3 coding DNA: TGCGCCAGCAGCCAGCCGGGACAGGGGTTAACAGAGCAGTACTTC. This chain uses TRBV4-1 with TRBJ2-7; 10 nucleotides line up with TRBD1. The germline V gene has CDR1 MGHRA and CDR2 YSYEKL. J gave up 7 bases and V 3 bases, and 9 bases lay outside the gene matches. CDR3 length equals 15 residues.

In the case of this clone: At one of its ends the junction is not consistent with the germline gene, which may arise from a read error. The same CDR3 arises from other DNA sequences in this sample as well. The genes are TRBV13 and TRBJ2-7, with D possibly TRBD1 on 5 matching bases. Per the germline V gene, CDR1 is PRHDT and CDR2 is FYEKMQ (reference sequence). The length of the CDR3 is 14 residues. This chain's CDR3 is CASSSSAGINEQYF. The DNA of the CDR3 is TGTGCTAGCAGCTCGTCGGCAGGGATCAACGAGCAGTACTTC.

This sequence joins TRBV27 and TRBJ2-1; a possible D gene is TRBD1 (5 bases). Germline values: CDR1 MNHEY, CDR2 SMNVEV (reference sequence). Trimming pared 3 bases from V and 8 bases from J, leaving 17 bases between. The CDR3 runs to 15 residues. The CDR3 DNA follows: TGTGCCAGCAGTTTGCAGGCAGGGCGCATGGATGAGCAGTTCTTC. It is translated as CASSLQAGRMDEQFF.

V is TRBV5-1 and J is TRBJ2-5, with D possibly matching TRBD1 (5 bases). Per germline, CDR1 SGHRS and CDR2 YFSETQ. The length of the CDR3 is 14 residues. V lost 4 bases and J 4 bases, leaving 14 bases between the germline ends. CDR3 DNA: TGCGCCAGCAGCCCGGACAACCTGGGAGAGACCCAGTACTTC. As protein: CASSPDNLGETQYF.

The genes are TRBV6-5 and TRBJ2-1, with 8 bases aligning to TRBD2. This CDR3 has 13 residues. CDR1 MNHEY and CDR2 SVGAGI come from the germline V gene. J lost 9 bases, V lost 2 bases, and 3 bases had no gene match. In nucleotides, the CDR3 is TGTGCCAGCAGTTACCCAGCGGGAGTTGAGCAGTTCTTC. Residues: CASSYPAGVEQFF.

The chain couples TRBV28 to TRBJ2-1; perhaps TRBD1 as D (6 bases). The V and J ends lost 3 bases and 7 bases respectively, with 13 bases between them. The V gene's germline CDR1 is MDHEN and CDR2 SYDVKM. This CDR3 contains 14 residues. CDR3: CASSFSKRGNEQFF. CDR3 sequence (DNA): TGTGCCAGCAGTTTCTCGAAGAGGGGGAATGAGCAGTTCTTC.

V and J are TRBV7-6 and TRBJ1-4, with D possibly matching TRBD1 (6 bases). The germline V gene has CDR1 SGHVS and CDR2 FNYEAQ. This CDR3 is built from 16 residues. Trimming stripped 1 base from V and 8 bases from J, with 17 bases between. CDR3 amino acids: CASSLEGVRGGEKLFF. CDR3 coding DNA: TGTGCCAGCAGCTTAGAAGGGGTCAGGGGAGGGGAAAAACTGTTTTTT.

The V call is TRBV28, the J call TRBJ2-5; 7 bases are a match to TRBD1. Germline CDR1 and CDR2: MDHEN and SYDVKM. Trimming removed 3 bases from V and 0 bases from J; junction bases left unmatched: 4. The CDR3 consists of 15 residues. The CDR3 protein is CASSFGGQNQETQYF. The CDR3 DNA follows: TGTGCCAGCAGTTTTGGGGGACAGAACCAAGAGACCCAGTACTTC. The variable domain in full, with the rest retrieved from reference TRBV28 and TRBJ2-5, is DVKVTQSSRYLVKRTGEKVFLECVQDMDHENMFWYRQDPGLGLRLIYFSYDVKMKEKGDIPEGYSVSREKKERFSLILESASTNQTSMYLCASSFGGQNQETQYFGPGTRLLVL.

The chain employs TRBV7-9 and TRBJ2-1; tentatively, D is TRBD2 (5 bases). V shed 5 bases and J shed 15 bases, with 17 bases lying between them. CDR1 and CDR2 from the germline V gene are SEHNR and FQNEAQ (reference sequence). The CDR3 length is 12 residues. CDR3 residues: CASSPSWVEGFF. In DNA form, the CDR3 reads TGTGCCAGCAGCCCATCCTGGGTTGAGGGGTTCTTC.

V gene TRBV5-1 combines with J gene TRBJ2-3, with D unclear. Germline CDR1 SGHRS, CDR2 YFSETQ. V lost 1 base, J lost 3 bases, and 12 bases lay in between. The CDR3 consists of 15 residues. This CDR3 is CASSLQEPLTDTQYF. CDR3 bases: TGCGCCAGCAGCTTGCAGGAACCTTTGACAGATACGCAGTATTTT.

The chain recombines TRBV5-6 with TRBJ2-5, with TRBD1 identical over 8 bases. The junction had 6 bases not matched to a gene; V was cut back by 2 bases and J by 0 bases. The germline CDR1 and CDR2 sequences are SGHDT and YYEEEE. The CDR3 length is 16 residues. The CDR3 nucleotides read TGTGCCAGCAGCTTAAGGACAGGGCCGTACCAAGAGACCCAGTACTTC. Encoded protein: CASSLRTGPYQETQYF.

Turning to this clone: This same CDR3 is encoded by further DNA sequences in the sample. The chain recombines TRBV20-1 with TRBJ2-5, with 8 bases matching TRBD2. This CDR3 region has 11 residues. V dropped 6 bases and J dropped 3; count of bases not matched to a gene: 0. Per the germline V gene, CDR1 is DFQATT and CDR2 is SNEGSKA (reference sequence). In nucleotides, the CDR3 is TGCAGTGCAGCGGGAGAAGAGACCCAGTACTTC. Protein: CSAAGEETQYF.

The chain combines TRBV25-1 with TRBJ1-6; tentative D call: TRBD1 (6 bases). V was cut by 4 bases and J by 1 base, with 14 bases left in between. The CDR3 length is 17 residues. Germline-derived CDR1 and CDR2 are MGHDK and SYGVNS. CDR3 coding DNA: TGTGCCAGCAGTGGACTTCAGGGGTCTTCCTATAATTCACCCCTCCACTTT. It encodes CASSGLQGSSYNSPLHF.

Note on this clone: Within the sample, other DNA sequences also encode this same CDR3. CDR3 protein: CASSLAGTDTQYF. The CDR3 DNA sequence: TGCGCCAGCAGCTTGGCGGGCACAGATACGCAGTATTTT. This chain connects TRBV5-1 to TRBJ2-3; D is unclear. The CDR3 runs 13 residues. CDR1 and CDR2 (germline): SGHRS, YFSETQ. V was trimmed by 0 bases and J by 1 base, leaving 3 bases between them.

This chain joins TRBV11-2 and TRBJ1-1, with D tentatively TRBD1 (6 bases). Trimming took off 5 bases at V and 6 bases at J, with 16 bases between the two ends. The germline V gene encodes CDR1 SGHAT and CDR2 FQNNGV. The CDR3 extends over 14 amino acids. CDR3 in amino acids: CASSHPSGVAEAFF. The CDR3 DNA is TGTGCCAGCAGCCACCCTTCAGGGGTAGCTGAAGCTTTCTTT.

The chain couples TRBV5-4 to TRBJ2-7; TRBD2 agrees at 10 bases. V trimming: 4 bases; J trimming: 1 base; junction bases outside the gene matches: 8. There are 16 residues in the CDR3. In germline, CDR1 is SGHNT, CDR2 YYREEE (reference sequence). The DNA for the CDR3 is TGTGCCAGCAGCCGGGGTACTAGCGGGAAATCCTACGAGCAGTACTTC. Its protein is CASSRGTSGKSYEQYF.

This chain connects TRBV19 to TRBJ2-1, with 14 nucleotides matching TRBD2. The CDR3 extends over 15 amino acids. The junction had 12 bases not matched to a gene; V was cut back by 7 bases and J by 13 bases. CDR1 and CDR2 (germline): LNHDA, SQIVND (reference sequence). The DNA for the CDR3 is TGTGCCAGTACCCCCCACGGGACTAGCGGGAGAATTCAGTTCTTC. Amino acid sequence: CASTPHGTSGRIQFF.